A single sample gave rise to the 20 T cell receptor beta chains below, sequenced in a study of cytomegalovirus exposure and HLA in healthy donors. It was with 60 Vbeta and 13 Jbeta primers that the PCR ran. TCRdb keeps only in-frame clones here, not all; method: immunoSEQ multiplex PCR. The profile shows over 100,000 clones, around 74% of them singletons. Source material: PBMCs. The source of these receptors is a male donor in good health and CMV-seronegative.

This chain links TRBV27 with TRBJ1-2; TRBD1 agrees at 8 bases. The V segment lost 5 bases and the J segment 4 bases; nucleotides outside the gene matches: 12. Germline V gives CDR1 MNHEY, CDR2 SMNVEV (reference sequence). CDR3 length: 16 amino acids. For the CDR3, the DNA is TGTGCCAGCAGTCCTTCCTCAGGGGGCGTCACCTATGGCTACACCTTC. This gives the protein CASSPSSGGVTYGYTF.

This clone was seen a handful of times. The J gene is TRBJ1-6, the V gene TRBV19, with D possibly being TRBD1 (6 bases). Germline-derived CDR1 and CDR2 are LNHDA and SQIVND (reference sequence). The CDR3 has 17 amino acids. V lost 5 bases and J 5 bases, leaving 19 bases between the germline ends. The CDR3 DNA is TGTGCCAGTAGTTTACCCCACGCCGGGGACAATAATTCACCCCTCCACTTT. It translates to CASSLPHAGDNNSPLHF.

V and J are TRBV11-2 and TRBJ2-2, with 7 bases lining up with TRBD1. The CDR3 contains 16 residues. Trimming cost V 3 bases and J 2 bases; bases outside gene matches: 6. Germline values: CDR1 SGHAT, CDR2 FQNNGV. The CDR3 coding sequence is TGTGCCAGCAGCTTTGGGGACAGAGTAAACACCGGGGAGCTGTTTTTT. Translated, it gives CASSFGDRVNTGELFF. Supplemented by reference TRBV11-2 and TRBJ2-2, the full variable domain reads EAGVAQSPRYKIIEKRQSVAFWCNPISGHATLYWYQQILGQGPKLLIQFQNNGVVDDSQLPKDRFSAERLKGVDSTLKIQPAKLEDSAVYLCASSFGDRVNTGELFFGEGSRLTVL.

The gene calls are TRBV4-2 and TRBJ2-5; possibly TRBD2 for D (6 bases). TRBJ2-7 explains the end of the DNA better; the J call may be wrong. Germline-derived CDR1 and CDR2 are LGHNA and YNFKEQ. The CDR3 consists of 14 residues. The CDR3, as DNA: TGTGCCAGCAGCCATGAAGGGGAGGCCTACGAGCAGTACTTC. As protein: CASSHEGEAYEQYF.

The chain couples TRBV27 to TRBJ2-7; tentatively, D is TRBD1 (6 bases). The CDR3 runs to 14 residues. The germline V gene has CDR1 MNHEY and CDR2 SMNVEV (reference sequence). Between the trimmed V and J ends, which lost 7 bases and 4 bases, there was a span of 17 bases. The CDR3 coding sequence is TGTGCCAGCACCCCTCAGGGGAGAGGTTACGAGCAGTACTTC. Amino acid sequence: CASTPQGRGYEQYF.

The chain carries TRBV11-3 and TRBJ2-1, with 8 bases aligning to TRBD1. Per the germline V gene, CDR1 is SGHNT and CDR2 is YENEEA. The CDR3 sequence is 15 residues long. After removal of 5 bases from V and 7 bases from J, the junction contained 10 bases not matched to a gene. The CDR3 bases are TGTGCCAGCAGCGATAAGACAGGGGTCGGAAATGAGCAGTTCTTC. It codes for CASSDKTGVGNEQFF.

The CDR3 reads CASSQDRGYGYTF. The CDR3 nucleotides are TGTGCCAGCAGCCAAGATCGGGGATATGGCTACACCTTC. This chain links TRBV4-2 with TRBJ1-2; D is uncertain. The CDR3 has 13 residues. The V gene's germline CDR1 is LGHNA and CDR2 YNFKEQ. V lost 0 bases and J 5 bases, leaving 7 bases between the germline ends.

V is TRBV27 and J is TRBJ1-2; 8 bases are shared with TRBD1. The CDR3 sequence is 15 residues long. V lost 6 bases, J lost 7 bases, and 13 bases stayed unmatched. The germline V gene has CDR1 MNHEY and CDR2 SMNVEV (reference sequence). The CDR3 sequence is CASRSDRDRRGGYTF. The CDR3 nucleotides read TGTGCCAGCAGATCTGACCGGGACAGGAGGGGTGGCTACACCTTC.

There are a few counts of this clone. This chain uses TRBV30 with TRBJ1-2; D unresolved. Germline assignment: CDR1 GTSNPN and CDR2 SVGIG (reference sequence). The CDR3 runs to 13 residues. The germline V and J ends were trimmed by 0 bases and 6 bases, with 11 bases remaining between them. The CDR3 sequence: CAWSVSHADGYTF. CDR3 in DNA: TGTGCCTGGAGTGTAAGCCACGCGGATGGCTACACCTTC.

The gene calls are TRBV4-2 and TRBJ1-3; 8 nucleotides agree with TRBD1. The J segment lost 8 bases and the V segment lost 4 bases, leaving 7 bases of the junction unmatched. Germline lookup yields CDR1 LGHNA and CDR2 YNFKEQ. This CDR3 region has 14 residues. In DNA form, the CDR3 reads TGTGCCAGCAGCCCTAACGACAGGGGTGACACCATATATTTT. Amino acid sequence: CASSPNDRGDTIYF.

This clone was observed a single time. This chain links TRBV28 with TRBJ2-5, with 7 bases lining up with TRBD1. This CDR3 region has 18 residues. V trimming: 3 bases; J trimming: 5 bases; junction bases outside the gene matches: 18. Germline values: CDR1 MDHEN, CDR2 SYDVKM. The CDR3 bases are TGTGCCAGCAGTTTTCGGACAGGCGCCCTTTTTAAGAGGGAGACCCAGTACTTC. Translation: CASSFRTGALFKRETQYF. Full variable domain (missing parts from reference TRBV28 and TRBJ2-5): DVKVTQSSRYLVKRTGEKVFLECVQDMDHENMFWYRQDPGLGLRLIYFSYDVKMKEKGDIPEGYSVSREKKERFSLILESASTNQTSMYLCASSFRTGALFKRETQYFGPGTRLLVL.

The J gene is TRBJ2-3, the V gene TRBV4-3; 10 bases fit TRBD2. J gave up 4 bases and V 0 bases, and 13 bases lay outside the gene matches. Germline-derived CDR1 and CDR2 are LGHNA and YSLEER. The CDR3 sequence is 19 residues long. The CDR3 loop reads CASSQEMSGGVNIADTQYF. Written as DNA, the CDR3 is TGCGCCAGCAGCCAAGAAATGAGCGGGGGGGTAAATATTGCAGATACGCAGTATTTT.

In this sample, this clone turned up a few times. The chain has TRBV30 and TRBJ1-1; 7 nucleotides line up with TRBD1. V shed 5 bases, J shed 1 base, and the junction held 10 bases outside the gene matches. Germline CDR1 reads GTSNPN; CDR2 reads SVGIG (reference sequence). The CDR3 has 15 residues. CDR3 protein: CAWAPHRGWNTEAFF. In DNA form, the CDR3 reads TGTGCCTGGGCCCCCCACAGGGGCTGGAACACTGAAGCTTTCTTT.

This clone appeared a few times. V gene TRBV5-4 combines with J gene TRBJ2-1, with a possible D match to TRBD2 (6 bases). CDR1 is SGHNT and CDR2 is YYREEE in the germline V gene (reference sequence). The CDR3 is 13 amino acids. V was cut by 1 base and J by 8 bases, with 10 bases left in between. The CDR3 DNA is TGTGCCAGCAGCTTGCCGAGCGGGTATGAGCAGTTCTTC. It specifies CASSLPSGYEQFF.

The chain uses TRBV19 and TRBJ2-2; D possibly corresponds to TRBD2 (5 bases). V was shortened by 3 bases and J by 4 bases, with 6 bases between the two germline ends. This CDR3 has 13 amino acids. The germline V gene has CDR1 LNHDA and CDR2 SQIVND (reference sequence). CDR3 sequence: CASSIRGTGELFF. CDR3 DNA: TGTGCCAGTAGTATCCGGGGCACCGGGGAGCTGTTTTTT. Supplemented by reference TRBV19 and TRBJ2-2, the full variable domain reads DGGITQSPKYLFRKEGQNVTLSCEQNLNHDAMYWYRQDPGQGLRLIYYSQIVNDFQKGDIAEGYSVSREKKESFPLTVTSAQKNPTAFYLCASSIRGTGELFFGEGSRLTVL.

The chain is built from TRBV10-1 and TRBJ2-5, with D possibly matching TRBD1 (6 bases). CDR1 is WNHNN and CDR2 is SYGVQD in the germline V gene (reference sequence). The germline V and J ends were trimmed by 6 bases and 3 bases, with 11 bases remaining between them. The length of the CDR3 is 13 residues. CDR3 sequence: CASRKAGEETQYF. The CDR3 nucleotides are TGCGCCAGCAGGAAGGCAGGGGAAGAGACCCAGTACTTC.

The rearrangement uses TRBV7-2 and TRBJ1-4, with D tentatively TRBD1 (6 bases). The CDR3 contains 15 residues. Germline V gene data show CDR1 as SGHTA and CDR2 as FQGNSA. V gave up 5 bases and J gave up 8 bases, with 18 bases separating them. CDR3 region: CASSGVGRGREKLFF. As DNA, the CDR3 is TGTGCCAGCAGCGGGGTAGGCAGGGGACGGGAAAAACTGTTTTTT.

The gene calls are TRBV25-1 and TRBJ2-2; 7 nucleotides agree with TRBD1. Germline-derived CDR1 and CDR2 are MGHDK and SYGVNS. This CDR3 spans 17 amino acids. V lost 4 bases and J lost 3; bases outside the gene matches: 11. The CDR3, as DNA: TGTGCCAGCAGTGGATACGAGGGGGCTTGGGACACCGGGGAGCTGTTTTTT. Amino acids: CASSGYEGAWDTGELFF.

V is TRBV5-4 and J is TRBJ1-1, with D unresolved. This CDR3 has 15 amino acids. Per the germline V gene, CDR1 is SGHNT and CDR2 is YYREEE (reference sequence). V was pared by 4 bases and J by 4 bases, with 17 bases between. CDR3 region: CASSADVGPGTEAFF. The CDR3 coding sequence is TGTGCCAGCAGCGCCGATGTTGGCCCGGGCACTGAAGCTTTCTTT.

The rearrangement uses TRBV7-8 and TRBJ2-6, with D perhaps matching TRBD1 (5 bases). Trimming took 4 bases from V and 3 from J, leaving 13 bases between them. Germline V gene lookup returns CDR1 SGHVS and CDR2 FQNEAQ. The CDR3 totals 16 residues. Here the CDR3 DNA reads TGTGCCAGCAGCTCGTGGACACGGAATGGGGCCAACGTCCTGACTTTC. It is translated as CASSSWTRNGANVLTF.